The source of this TCR beta chain is a study of T-cell reconstitution after alpha-beta-depleted transplantation in children. This clonotype was observed many times. Researchers prepared the TCRbeta library using unique molecular identifiers, the study reports. TCRdb recomputed calls from the PCR reads with MiXCR, one row per CDR3 protein. In the table there are a few hundred thousand distinct CDR3 sequences, about 14% of which are singletons. Germline V gives CDR1 SGDLS, CDR2 YYNGEE. The CDR3 consists of 13 residues. V was clipped by 0 bases and J by 10 bases, with 12 bases between them. This chain uses TRBV9 with TRBJ2-3; D tentatively reads TRBD1 or TRBD2 (6 bases each). The source is a human donor who donated a stem cell graft to a child with Fanconi anemia. Sequencing was performed on PBMCs, taken from the stem cell graft. CDR3 DNA sequence: TGTGCCAGCAGCGTAGATCAGGAGGGGGCGCAGTATTTT. Residues: CASSVDQEGAQYF.